This T cell receptor (beta chain) was sequenced during a study of shared T cell receptors in the human thymus. Trimming shortened V by 6 bases and J by 1 base, and 6 bases separated the two germline ends. The CDR3 length is 13 residues. In germline, CDR1 is MNHEY, CDR2 SMNVEV (reference sequence). About this clone itself: Other nucleotide sequences from this sample produce the same CDR3.

TCRdb keeps only in-frame clones here, not all; method: immunoSEQ multiplex PCR. The sample shows hundreds of thousands of clones, more than 75% of them seen only once. This sample was shared with a second study, whose subject was human thymus T cells. That paper adds: Having corrective surgery for congenital heart defects, healthy Finnish infants were the ones who donated. Corrective cardiac surgery supplied the resected thymus tissue. Gene usage for V and J segments appeared biased in thymic and blood repertoires. Related research described thymic repertoires that were highly overlapping among unrelated individuals.

The chain links TRBV27 to TRBJ2-2, with a possible D match to TRBD1 (6 bases). This sequence was found in a boy in the first two years of life with a congenital heart defect. The sample comprised thymocytes. The CDR3 bases are TGTGCCAGCAGAGGGGGGAACACCGGGGAGCTGTTTTTT. Amino acid sequence: CASRGGNTGELFF.